Presented here are 17 T cell receptor beta chains from one specimen sequenced in a study of control samples from healthy donors and cancer patients. Clones were sequenced by immunoSEQ multiplex PCR, and TCRdb holds only the in-frame ones, with some missing. Of around 170,000 clones in the sample, 90% were seen once. The sample consisted of blood. Receptor source: a woman aged 45-60 years in good health.

The chain couples TRBV5-1 to TRBJ2-3, with 8 nucleotides matching TRBD2. CDR1 is SGHRS, CDR2 YFSETQ, per germline. The trim removed 2 bases at V and 4 bases at J, leaving 3 bases unmatched. The CDR3 has 14 residues. CDR3: CASSLAGAPDTQYF. The CDR3 DNA is TGCGCCAGCAGCTTAGCGGGAGCGCCAGATACGCAGTATTTT.

This chain connects TRBV24-1 to TRBJ1-5; TRBD1 might be the D (6 bases). The germline gives CDR1 KGHDR, CDR2 SFDVKD. The CDR3 consists of 15 residues. V was pared by 4 bases and J by 1 base, with 10 bases between. This chain's CDR3 is CATSDVQGSNQPQHF. The DNA of the CDR3 is TGTGCCACCAGTGACGTACAGGGAAGCAATCAGCCCCAGCATTTT.

Notes on this clone: Other nucleotide sequences in the sample specify the same CDR3. V gene TRBV5-5 combines with J gene TRBJ1-5, with 10 bases lining up with TRBD1. This CDR3 is built from 14 residues. After removal of 3 bases from V and 6 bases from J, the junction contained 3 bases not matched to a gene. In germline, CDR1 is SGHKS, CDR2 YYEKEE (reference sequence). The CDR3 bases are TGTGCCAGCAGCTATCGGACAGGGGGTCAGCCCCAGCATTTT. Encoded protein: CASSYRTGGQPQHF. Combining the CDR3 with reference TRBV5-5 and TRBJ1-5 gives the whole variable domain DAGVTQSPTHLIKTRGQQVTLRCSPISGHKSVSWYQQVLGQGPQFIFQYYEKEERGRGNFPDRFSARQFPNYSSELNVNALLLGDSALYLCASSYRTGGQPQHFGDGTRLSIL.

This clone was recorded once. The rearrangement uses TRBV30 and TRBJ2-1; 9 positions match TRBD2. The V and J ends lost 4 bases and 8 bases, in that order; junction bases with no gene match: 9. The CDR3 loop spans 14 amino acids. Per germline, CDR1 GTSNPN and CDR2 SVGIG (reference sequence). CDR3 nucleotides: TGTGCCTGGACAATAGCGGGAGTTGCCGATGAGCAGTTCTTC. Amino acid sequence: CAWTIAGVADEQFF.

J is TRBJ1-1 and V is TRBV4-3, with D perhaps TRBD1 (5 bases). CDR3 size: 11 residues. Per the germline V gene, CDR1 is LGHNA and CDR2 is YSLEER. Trimming stripped 6 bases from V and 9 bases from J, with 11 bases between. The CDR3 DNA is TGCGCCAGCAGATCGACGGACAAAGCTTTCTTT. It encodes CASRSTDKAFF.

The J gene is TRBJ2-7, the V gene TRBV5-1; TRBD2 matches 8 bases. This CDR3 is built from 17 residues. Germline V gives CDR1 SGHRS, CDR2 YFSETQ. Trimming at V came to 0 bases and at J to 4 bases, leaving 12 bases not matched to a gene. In nucleotides, the CDR3 is TGCGCCAGCAGCTTGGAGTCTGGTAGCGGGACGATTTACGAGCAGTACTTC. It specifies CASSLESGSGTIYEQYF.

CDR3 sequence: CASSLWGQGKETQYF. CDR3 sequence (DNA): TGTGCCAGCAGCTTATGGGGACAGGGGAAAGAGACCCAGTACTTC. The chain combines TRBV7-8 with TRBJ2-5, with 10 bases matching TRBD1. This CDR3 contains 15 residues. CDR1 and CDR2 from the germline V gene are SGHVS and FQNEAQ. Losses at the gene ends were 2 bases for V and 3 bases for J; bases not matched to a gene: 3.

The chain employs TRBV28 and TRBJ1-5; 7 positions agree with TRBD1. This CDR3 region has 16 residues. CDR1 MDHEN and CDR2 SYDVKM come from the germline V gene. The V and J ends lost 5 bases and 0 bases, in that order; junction bases with no gene match: 7. CDR3 in DNA: TGTGCCAGCAGTCCCCCGACAGGGTATAGCAATCAGCCCCAGCATTTT. Translating gives CASSPPTGYSNQPQHF.

This rearrangement joins TRBV28 to TRBJ1-2; 10 bases are a match to TRBD1. Germline CDR1 and CDR2: MDHEN and SYDVKM. The CDR3 contains 14 residues. V gave up 6 bases and J gave up 6 bases; unmatched junction bases: 7. Here the CDR3 reads CASSPTGQGHGYTF. For the CDR3, the DNA is TGTGCCAGCAGCCCCACGGGACAGGGGCATGGCTACACCTTC.

The chain carries TRBV5-1 and TRBJ2-7, with 11 bases that match TRBD1. The germline CDR1 and CDR2 sequences are SGHRS and YFSETQ. CDR3 size: 16 residues. V dropped 1 base and J dropped 3; count of bases not matched to a gene: 6. The CDR3 DNA is TGCGCCAGCAGCTTGAAACCGGGACAGGGGGGCTACGAGCAGTACTTC. Protein: CASSLKPGQGGYEQYF.

The CDR3: CASSLVSTTETQYF. In DNA, the CDR3 is TGTGCCAGCAGCTTAGTCAGCACCACCGAGACCCAGTACTTC. The chain has TRBV7-8 and TRBJ2-5, with no clear D. The V end was cut by 1 base, the J end by 5 bases, with 11 bases between. The CDR3 has 14 residues. Germline-derived CDR1 and CDR2 are SGHVS and FQNEAQ.

The rearrangement links TRBV6-1 to TRBJ2-1, with D hard to call. Germline V gene lookup returns CDR1 MNHNS and CDR2 SASEGT. The CDR3 extends over 15 amino acids. Trimming took off 3 bases at V and 2 bases at J, with 11 bases between the two ends. DNA of the CDR3: TGTGCCAGCAGTGAGGTGGGGAACACCTACAATGAGCAGTTCTTC. Translating gives CASSEVGNTYNEQFF.

V gene TRBV11-3 combines with J gene TRBJ2-1; 11 positions agree with TRBD2. In germline, CDR1 is SGHNT, CDR2 YENEEA. The CDR3 runs to 15 residues. After removal of 5 bases from V and 2 bases from J, the junction contained 2 bases not matched to a gene. The CDR3 DNA reads TGTGCCAGCAGCCCGACTAGCGGGACCTACAATGAGCAGTTCTTC. Protein: CASSPTSGTYNEQFF. The complete variable domain, with remaining parts taken from reference TRBV11-3 and TRBJ2-1, reads EAGVVQSPRYKIIEKKQPVAFWCNPISGHNTLYWYLQNLGQGPELLIRYENEEAVDDSQLPKDRFSAERLKGVDSTLKIQPAELGDSAVYLCASSPTSGTYNEQFFGPGTRLTVL.

This clone occurred a few times. The CDR3 DNA sequence: TGTGCCAGCAGTTACTCGGACACTAGATACAATGAGCAGTTCTTC. Protein sequence: CASSYSDTRYNEQFF. This chain joins TRBV6-2 or TRBV6-3 and TRBJ2-1; D tentatively fits TRBD1 or TRBD2 (5 bases each). Trimming took off 0 bases at V and 4 bases at J, with 10 bases between the two ends. The CDR3 is made up of 15 amino acids. Germline V gene data show CDR1 as MNHEY and CDR2 as SVGEGT.

J is TRBJ2-2 and V is TRBV2, with TRBD1 matching 8 bases. With V trimmed by 4 bases and J by 0 bases, 4 bases remained unmatched. CDR1 and CDR2 from the germline V gene are SNHLY and FYNNEI. The CDR3 spans 16 residues. CDR3 DNA: TGTGCCAGCAGTGGGGACAGGCGGACGAACACCGGGGAGCTGTTTTTT. Translated: CASSGDRRTNTGELFF. The full variable domain, with the rest looked up from reference TRBV2 and TRBJ2-2, is EPEVTQTPSHQVTQMGQEVILRCVPISNHLYFYWYRQILGQKVEFLVSFYNNEISEKSEIFDDQFSVERPDGSNFTLKIRSTKLEDSAMYFCASSGDRRTNTGELFFGEGSRLTVL.

Points on this clone: Germline and junction disagree at one end, which may indicate a read error. This chain connects TRBV27 to TRBJ1-4; 9 nucleotides agree with TRBD1. CDR3 length: 16 amino acids. Germline V gives CDR1 MNHEY, CDR2 SMNVEV (reference sequence). The CDR3 bases are TGTGCCAGCAGTTTAGGGACAGGGATCGGAAATGAAAACCTGTTTTTT. It codes for CASSLGTGIGNENLFF. Full variable domain (remainder filled in from reference TRBV27 and TRBJ1-4): EAQVTQNPRYLITVTGKKLTVTCSQNMNHEYMSWYRQDPGLGLRQIYYSMNVEVTDKGDVPEGYKVSRKEKRNFPLILESPSPNQTSLYFCASSLGTGIGNENLFFGSGTQLSVL.

The V and J genes are TRBV6-5 and TRBJ1-1; D unresolved. CDR1 MNHEY and CDR2 SVGAGI come from the germline V gene. This CDR3 has 12 residues. V lost 5 bases and J 0 bases, leaving 4 bases between the germline ends. CDR3 nucleotide sequence: TGTGCCAGCAGTCGGTTGAACACTGAAGCTTTCTTT. The encoded protein is CASSRLNTEAFF.